This T cell receptor (beta chain) was retrieved from a study of blood T cell repertoires in COVID-19. Study summary: There were acute and convalescent COVID-19 samples, and they came from the United States, Italy and Spain. PBMCs, B-cell-depleted T cells, or T cells provided the cDNA or gDNA that made up the material.

Germline V lookup: CDR1 MGHRA, CDR2 YSYEKL. Between the trimmed V and J ends, which lost 0 bases and 9 bases, there was a span of 21 bases. The CDR3 contains 16 residues. Original processing notes: Estimated nucleated cell counts came from reference gene primer amplification. Only in-frame clones appear in the TCRdb table, and some are missing; sequencing was by immunoSEQ multiplex PCR. V, J and clone size were drawn from that table, and D and trimming were deduced from the DNA. The top ten hold 5.1% of the sample, which has around 100,000 clones, about 88% seen once. This TCR came from a human donor in a cohort sampled during active COVID-19. Sequenced material: peripheral blood. The chain links TRBV4-1 to TRBJ2-7; D remains ambiguous. The CDR3 is CASSQDPAGLYERQYF. DNA of the CDR3: TGCGCCAGCAGCCAAGACCCTGCCGGCCTCTACGAGCGGCAGTACTTC.